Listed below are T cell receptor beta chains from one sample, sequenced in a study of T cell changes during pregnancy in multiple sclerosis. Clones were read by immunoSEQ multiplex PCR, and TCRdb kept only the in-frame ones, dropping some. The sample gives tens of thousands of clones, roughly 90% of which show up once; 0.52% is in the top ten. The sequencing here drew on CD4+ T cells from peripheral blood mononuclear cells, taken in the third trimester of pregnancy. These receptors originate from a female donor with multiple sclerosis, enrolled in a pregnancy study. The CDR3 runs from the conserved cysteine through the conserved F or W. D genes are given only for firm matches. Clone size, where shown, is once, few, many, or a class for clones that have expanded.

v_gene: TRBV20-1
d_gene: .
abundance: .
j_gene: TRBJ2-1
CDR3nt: TGCAGTGCTACAGTCTACAATGAGCAGTTCTTC
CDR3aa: CSATVYNEQFF

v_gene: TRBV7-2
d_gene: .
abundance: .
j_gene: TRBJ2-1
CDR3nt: TGTGCCAGCAGCTTCTTTCTAGTAGGGGCGCTGAATGAGCAGTTCTTC
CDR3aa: CASSFFLVGALNEQFF

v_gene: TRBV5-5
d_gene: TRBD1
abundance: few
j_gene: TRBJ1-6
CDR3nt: TGTGCCAGCAGCCTCACAGGGGGGGATAGTAATTCACCCCTCCACTTT
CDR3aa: CASSLTGGDSNSPLHF

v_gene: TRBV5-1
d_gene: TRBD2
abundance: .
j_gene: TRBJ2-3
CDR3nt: TGCGCCAGCAGGACAGGGGTACCGACTAGCGGGAGGTCGGATACGCAGTATTTT
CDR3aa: CASRTGVPTSGRSDTQYF

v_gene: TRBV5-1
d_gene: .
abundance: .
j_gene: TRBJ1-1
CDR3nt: TGCGCCAGCAGCTCAAACATCCAAACAGGATACACTGAAGCTTTCTTT
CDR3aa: CASSSNIQTGYTEAFF

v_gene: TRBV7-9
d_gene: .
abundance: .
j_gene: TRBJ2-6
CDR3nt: TGTGCCAGCAGCTTAGTGGGTAAGGGGAGGTCTGGGGCCAACGTCCTGACTTTC
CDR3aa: CASSLVGKGRSGANVLTF

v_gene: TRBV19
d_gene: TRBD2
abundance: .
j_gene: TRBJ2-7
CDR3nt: TGTGCCACCGGTACCGGGACTAGCGGGATGGTGCAGTACTTC
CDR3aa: CATGTGTSGMVQYF

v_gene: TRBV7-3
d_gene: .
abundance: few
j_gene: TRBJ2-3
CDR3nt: TGTGCCAGCAGCTCTTTCGGGGGTTCCACAGATACGCAGTATTTT
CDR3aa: CASSSFGGSTDTQYF

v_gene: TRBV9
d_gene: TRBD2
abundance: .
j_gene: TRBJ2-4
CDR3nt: TGTGCCAGCAGCGTAGCTAGCGGGGGGCTAGCCAAAAACATTCAGTACTTC
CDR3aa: CASSVASGGLAKNIQYF

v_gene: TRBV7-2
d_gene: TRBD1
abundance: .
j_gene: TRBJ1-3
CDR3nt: TGTGCCAGCAGCTCCCGGGACAGTAGGGGAAACACCATATATTTT
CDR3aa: CASSSRDSRGNTIYF

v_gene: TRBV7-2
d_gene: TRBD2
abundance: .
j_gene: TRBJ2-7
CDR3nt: TGTGCCAGCAGCCCCCAAGCGGGGTCAGCCTACGAGCAGTACTTC
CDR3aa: CASSPQAGSAYEQYF

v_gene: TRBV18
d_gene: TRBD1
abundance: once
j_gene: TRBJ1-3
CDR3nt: TGTGCCAGCTCGTCGACAGGGGGCTTTGGAAACACCATATATTTT
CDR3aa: CASSSTGGFGNTIYF

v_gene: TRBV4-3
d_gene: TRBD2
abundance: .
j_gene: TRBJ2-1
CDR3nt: TGCGCCAGCAGCCAAGATACTCCGGGACTAGGATCCAGCAATGAGCAGTTCTTC
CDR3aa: CASSQDTPGLGSSNEQFF

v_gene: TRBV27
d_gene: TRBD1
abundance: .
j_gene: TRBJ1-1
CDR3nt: TGTGCCAGCAGAAGGGACAGGAGTAACGCTGAAGCTTTCTTT
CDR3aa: CASRRDRSNAEAFF

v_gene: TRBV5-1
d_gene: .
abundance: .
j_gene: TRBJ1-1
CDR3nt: TGCGCCAGCAGCCTTAACACTGAAGCTTTCTTT
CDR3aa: CASSLNTEAFF

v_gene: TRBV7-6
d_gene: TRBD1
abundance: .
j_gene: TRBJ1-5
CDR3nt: TGTGCCAGCAGCCTCGGGGGACAGCTGAGCAATCAGCCCCAGCATTTT
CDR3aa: CASSLGGQLSNQPQHF

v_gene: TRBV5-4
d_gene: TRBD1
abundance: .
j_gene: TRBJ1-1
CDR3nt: TGTGCCAGCAGCTTGGCGGGACAGTCTGAAGCTTTCTTT
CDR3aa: CASSLAGQSEAFF

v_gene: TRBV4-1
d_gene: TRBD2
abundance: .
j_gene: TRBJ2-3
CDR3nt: TGCGCCAGCAGCCAATCTAGCGGGGTGAACACAGATACGCAGTATTTT
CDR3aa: CASSQSSGVNTDTQYF

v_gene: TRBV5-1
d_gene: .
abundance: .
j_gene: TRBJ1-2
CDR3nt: TGCGCCAGCAGCTTAGCAGGGGACTATGGCTACACCTTC
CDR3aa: CASSLAGDYGYTF

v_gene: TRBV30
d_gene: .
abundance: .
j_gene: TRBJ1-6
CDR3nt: TGTGCCTGGAAAACCCAGGGGCAGGCTAATTCACCCCTCCACTTT
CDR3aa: CAWKTQGQANSPLHF

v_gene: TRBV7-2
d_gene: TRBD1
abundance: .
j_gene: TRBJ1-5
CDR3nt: TGTGCCAGCAGCCCAATGACAGGGTCTAGCAATCAGCCCCAGCATTTT
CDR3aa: CASSPMTGSSNQPQHF

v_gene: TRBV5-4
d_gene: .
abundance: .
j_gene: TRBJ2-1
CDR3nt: TGTGCCAGCAGCTTTGGACAGAGCTCCTACAATGAGCAGTTCTTC
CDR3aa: CASSFGQSSYNEQFF

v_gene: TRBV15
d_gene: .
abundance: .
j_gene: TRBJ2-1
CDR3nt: TGTGCCACCAGTGAGTACAATGAGCAGTTCTTC
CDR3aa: CATSEYNEQFF

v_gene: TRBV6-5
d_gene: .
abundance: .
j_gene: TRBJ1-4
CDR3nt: TGTGCCAGCAGTTACGAATCAGGGAATGAAAAACTGTTTTTT
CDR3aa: CASSYESGNEKLFF

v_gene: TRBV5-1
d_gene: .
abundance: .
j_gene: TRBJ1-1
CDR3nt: TGCGCCAGCAGCTTGGACGGGGGGAACACTGAAGCTTTCTTT
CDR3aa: CASSLDGGNTEAFF

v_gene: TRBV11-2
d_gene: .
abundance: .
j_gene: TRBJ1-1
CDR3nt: TGTGCCAGCAGCTTAGTCCCGGGGACTGAAGCTTTCTTT
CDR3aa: CASSLVPGTEAFF

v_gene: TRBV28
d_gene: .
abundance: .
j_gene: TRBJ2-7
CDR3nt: TGTGCCAGCAGCACGACTGGCCCCTACGAGCAGTACTTC
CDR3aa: CASSTTGPYEQYF

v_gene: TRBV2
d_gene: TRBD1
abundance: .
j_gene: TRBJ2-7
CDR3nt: TGTGCCAGCGGACAGGGAAGGGGAGGCGAGCAGTACTTC
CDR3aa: CASGQGRGGEQYF

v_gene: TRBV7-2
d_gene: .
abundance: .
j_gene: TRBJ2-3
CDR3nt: TGTGCCAGCAGCTTAACTGGGCTAGCAATAGGAGATACGCAGTATTTT
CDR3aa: CASSLTGLAIGDTQYF

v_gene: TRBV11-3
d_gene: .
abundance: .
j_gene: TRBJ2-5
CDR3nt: TGTGCCAGCAGCCCCGGCGGCAGCCAAGAGACCCAGTACTTC
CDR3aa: CASSPGGSQETQYF

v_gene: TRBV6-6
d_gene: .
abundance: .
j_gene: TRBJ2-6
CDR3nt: TGTGCCAGCAGTTACAGCCCTTCCTCTGGGGCCAACGTCCTGACTTTC
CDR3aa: CASSYSPSSGANVLTF

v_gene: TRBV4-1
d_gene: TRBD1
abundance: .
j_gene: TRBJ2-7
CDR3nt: TGCGCCAGCAGCGAACCCGGACAGGGTTACGAGCAGTACTTC
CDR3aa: CASSEPGQGYEQYF

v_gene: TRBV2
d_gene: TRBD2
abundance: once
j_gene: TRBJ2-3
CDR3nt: TGTGCCAGCAGCCAACTAGCGGGAGGGCCCTCGGGCACAGATACGCAGTATTTT
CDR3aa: CASSQLAGGPSGTDTQYF

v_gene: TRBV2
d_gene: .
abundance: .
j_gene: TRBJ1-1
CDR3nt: TGTGCCAGCAGTGACGCGGAGATGAACACTGAAGCTTTCTTT
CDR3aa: CASSDAEMNTEAFF

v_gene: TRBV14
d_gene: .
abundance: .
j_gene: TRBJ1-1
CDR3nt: TGTGCCAGCAGCCCCGTAAGGGGTTTCACTGAAGCTTTCTTT
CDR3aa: CASSPVRGFTEAFF

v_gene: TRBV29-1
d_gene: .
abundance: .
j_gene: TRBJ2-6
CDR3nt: TGCAGCGTTCGGGACTCGGCGCTAGGGGCCAACGTCCTGACTTTC
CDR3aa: CSVRDSALGANVLTF

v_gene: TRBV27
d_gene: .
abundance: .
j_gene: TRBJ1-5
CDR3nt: TGTGCCAGCAGTGTCAGTAAAAATCAGCCCCAGCATTTT
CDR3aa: CASSVSKNQPQHF

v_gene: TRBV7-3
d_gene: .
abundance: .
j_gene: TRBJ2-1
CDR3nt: TGTGCCAGCAGCTTCAACCGGGATCGTGAGCAGTTCTTC
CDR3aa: CASSFNRDREQFF

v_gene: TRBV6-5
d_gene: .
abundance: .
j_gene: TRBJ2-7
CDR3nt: TGTGCCAGCAGTTACTCGGACAAGTCGGACGAGCAGTACTTC
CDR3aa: CASSYSDKSDEQYF

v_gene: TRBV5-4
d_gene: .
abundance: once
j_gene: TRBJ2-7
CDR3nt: TGTGCCAGCAGCTTGGGAGGCCAGCTCGAGCAGTACTTC
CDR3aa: CASSLGGQLEQYF

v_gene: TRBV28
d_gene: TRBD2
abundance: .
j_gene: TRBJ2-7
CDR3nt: TGTGCCAGCAGACCGACTAGCGGGGGCTCCTACGAGCAGTACTTC
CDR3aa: CASRPTSGGSYEQYF

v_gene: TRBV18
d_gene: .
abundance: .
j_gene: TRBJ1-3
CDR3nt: TGTGCCAGCTCACCAGACGCAGGCGGAAACACCATATATTTT
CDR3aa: CASSPDAGGNTIYF